This passage covers 29 T cell receptor beta chains from one sample sequenced in a study of blood T cells in healthy people across ages. It was with a sample-barcoded 5' primer and a J-beta primer mix that a second PCR of about 6 to 12 cycles was run. TCRdb reprocessed the 5' RACE reads with MiXCR, giving one entry per CDR3 protein. The data show roughly 560,000 distinct CDR3 sequences, less than 25% seen once. This sample also appeared in a second study, on T cells of mothers and their children.

The material sequenced was blood. The source of these receptors is a boy under 18 in good health.

This clonotype was seen only a few times. The rearrangement links TRBV14 to TRBJ2-7; D is undetermined. Germline loops: CDR1 SGHDN, CDR2 FVKESK. The CDR3 contains 15 residues. Between the trimmed V and J ends, which lost 3 bases and 0 bases, there was a span of 12 bases. The CDR3 reads CASSHGPPFSYEQYF. CDR3 DNA: TGTGCCAGCAGCCACGGGCCCCCTTTCTCCTACGAGCAGTACTTC. The whole variable domain, filled in from reference TRBV14 and TRBJ2-7, reads EAGVTQFPSHSVIEKGQTVTLRCDPISGHDNLYWYRRVMGKEIKFLLHFVKESKQDESGMPNNRFLAERTGGTYSTLKVQPAELEDSGVYFCASSHGPPFSYEQYFGPGTRLTVT.

The V gene is TRBV4-1, the J gene TRBJ1-2, with D tentatively TRBD1 (5 bases). V gave up 1 base and J gave up 4 bases, with 13 bases separating them. The CDR3 extends over 15 amino acids. Germline V lookup: CDR1 MGHRA, CDR2 YSYEKL. The CDR3 nucleotides read TGCGCCAGCAGCCAAGCGGTTGGGGGGACCTATGGCTACACCTTC. Translation gives CASSQAVGGTYGYTF.

Many counts were recorded for this clonotype. This rearrangement joins TRBV3-1 to TRBJ2-5; D is perhaps TRBD1 (6 bases). V dropped 3 bases and J dropped 1 base, with 15 bases sitting between them. This CDR3 has 16 amino acids. CDR1 LGHDT and CDR2 YNNKEL come from the germline V gene (reference sequence). CDR3 in DNA: TGTGCCAGCAGCCACCACGTGGGACACTTCCAAGAGACCCAGTACTTC. Encoded protein: CASSHHVGHFQETQYF.

This clonotype was counted between two and nine times. The chain uses TRBV4-3 and TRBJ1-4; TRBD1 is a possible D gene (6 bases). Between the trimmed V and J ends, which lost 5 bases and 8 bases, there was a span of 18 bases. Germline V gives CDR1 LGHNA, CDR2 YSLEER. CDR3 length equals 15 residues. CDR3 loop: CASSERGDGGEKLFF. The CDR3 nucleotides are TGCGCCAGCAGCGAAAGGGGGGACGGAGGCGAAAAACTGTTTTTT.

Details on this clonotype: A junction end diverges from the germline sequence, so it may reflect a read error. The chain uses TRBV29-1 and TRBJ2-7; tentatively, D is TRBD2 (5 bases). The CDR3 spans 13 residues. Per the germline V gene, CDR1 is SQVTM and CDR2 is ANQGSEA. The CDR3 DNA reads as TGCAGCGTTGAAGAAAGCGGCGGGTACGAGCATTACTTC. Translation gives CSVEESGGYEHYF.

The chain recombines TRBV27 with TRBJ2-5; D is unresolved. The DNA end is more similar to TRBJ2-7, so the J call may be wrong. Germline lookup yields CDR1 MNHEY and CDR2 SMNVEV (reference sequence). The length of the CDR3 is 15 residues. CDR3 residues: CASSFLLTASYEQYF. In DNA, the CDR3 is TGTGCCAGCAGTTTCCTCCTTACAGCATCCTACGAGCAGTACTTC.

This clonotype was seen only a few times. The CDR3 spells CAISDSTARSSYNEQFF. CDR3 sequence (DNA): TGTGCCATCAGTGACTCAACTGCTCGGAGCTCCTACAATGAGCAGTTCTTC. V gene TRBV10-3 combines with J gene TRBJ2-1; no firm D call. V was trimmed by 3 bases and J by 0 bases, leaving 15 bases between them. There are 17 residues in the CDR3. Germline CDR1 ENHRY, CDR2 SYGVKD.

The chain uses TRBV4-3 and TRBJ1-4; 7 nucleotides line up with TRBD1. V lost 1 base, J lost 13 bases, and 15 bases stayed unmatched. The germline CDR1 and CDR2 sequences are LGHNA and YSLEER. CDR3 size: 16 residues. DNA of the CDR3: TGCGCCAGCAGCCAAGGGAGGACAGGAGGCGTGATGAGACTGTTTTTT. Its protein is CASSQGRTGGVMRLFF.

This clonotype was detected a few times. The chain links TRBV28 to TRBJ2-3; 10 nucleotides match TRBD2. CDR1 MDHEN and CDR2 SYDVKM come from the germline V gene. The V and J ends lost 5 bases and 1 base, in that order; junction bases with no gene match: 6. The CDR3 totals 16 residues. The CDR3: CASSPNGLAGTDTQYF. The CDR3 DNA reads as TGTGCCAGCAGTCCCAACGGACTAGCGGGCACAGATACGCAGTATTTT.

About this clonotype: The junction and the germline gene differ at one end; a read error may be behind it. The DNA for the CDR3 is TGTGCCAGCAGTATAGGACTAGCGGATCCCCGAGGGGGGACCGGAGAGCTGTTTTTT. This codes for CASSIGLADPRGGTGELFF. V and J are TRBV28 and TRBJ2-2, with 10 bases fitting TRBD2. The germline V gene has CDR1 MDHEN and CDR2 SYDVKM. This CDR3 is built from 19 residues.

As concerns this clonotype: One end of the junction varies from germline; a read error may be responsible. The V call is TRBV5-1, the J call TRBJ2-7, with D maybe TRBD1 (6 bases). The CDR3 loop spans 12 amino acids. Germline CDR1 and CDR2: SGHRS and YFSETQ. CDR3 residues: CASSADRYVQYF. Written as DNA, the CDR3 is TGCGCCAGCAGCGCCGACAGGTACGTGCAGTACTTC.

This clonotype was seen a handful of times. The gene calls are TRBV6-2 or TRBV6-3 and TRBJ2-5, with a weak D call TRBD1 (5 bases). The J call may be wrong; the DNA end is better matched by TRBJ2-1. Germline V gives CDR1 MNHEY, CDR2 SVGEGT. CDR3 length: 16 residues. Here the CDR3 DNA reads TGTGCCAGCAGTTACTCGTTCGGCCGGCAGGGCAATGAGCAGTTCTTC. This encodes CASSYSFGRQGNEQFF.

This rearrangement joins TRBV6-5 to TRBJ1-2, with 7 bases aligning to TRBD1. After removal of 7 bases from V and 8 bases from J, the junction contained 10 bases not matched to a gene. Germline loops: CDR1 MNHEY, CDR2 SVGAGI. The CDR3 extends over 13 amino acids. CDR3 DNA: TGTGCCAGCACCCGGGACAGCCTAAGCGGCTACACCTTC. This encodes CASTRDSLSGYTF.

This clonotype has a handful of counts. The chain carries TRBV6-1 and TRBJ2-1, with 10 bases that match TRBD2. The CDR3 is 17 amino acids. The junction had 6 bases not matched to a gene; V was cut back by 0 bases and J by 4 bases. The germline gives CDR1 MNHNS, CDR2 SASEGT. This CDR3 reads CASSEALPSGGYNEQFF. The DNA of the CDR3 is TGTGCCAGCAGTGAAGCGCTTCCTAGCGGGGGATACAATGAGCAGTTCTTC.

The sample holds a few counts of this clonotype. This sequence joins TRBV5-8 and TRBJ1-6; TRBD1 agrees at 7 bases. From germline, CDR1 is SGHTS and CDR2 YDEGEE. CDR3 length: 16 residues. V shed 2 bases, J shed 0 bases, and the junction held 2 bases outside the gene matches. CDR3 loop: CASSFDRDSYNSPLHF. The DNA of the CDR3 is TGTGCCAGCAGCTTCGACAGGGACTCCTATAATTCACCCCTCCACTTT.

V gene TRBV20-1 combines with J gene TRBJ2-7, with 9 nucleotides matching TRBD1. Germline CDR1 DFQATT, CDR2 SNEGSKA (reference sequence). The ends lost 0 bases at V and 5 bases at J; junction bases unmatched: 8. The CDR3 length is 15 residues. The CDR3 region has the DNA TGCAGTGCTAGAGATGGAGGGACAGGGAGCGACGAGCAGTACTTC. Translating gives CSARDGGTGSDEQYF.

The J gene is TRBJ2-1, the V gene TRBV4-1; tentatively, D is TRBD2 (6 bases). V was cut by 4 bases and J by 3 bases, with 16 bases left in between. CDR1 and CDR2 (germline): MGHRA, YSYEKL. The CDR3 is 16 amino acids. Written as DNA, the CDR3 is TGCGCCAGCAGCCTGCTGTTAGCGGAGGACTACAATGAGCAGTTCTTC. Translating it yields CASSLLLAEDYNEQFF.

The chain carries TRBV19 and TRBJ2-4; unclear D gene. The CDR3 loop spans 15 amino acids. The V end was cut by 4 bases, the J end by 2 bases, with 12 bases between. Germline CDR1 is LNHDA and CDR2 is SQIVND (reference sequence). Here the CDR3 reads CASSKTGPTKNIQYF. The CDR3 DNA follows: TGTGCCAGTAGTAAGACCGGGCCGACCAAAAACATTCAGTACTTC. Based on the CDR3 plus reference TRBV19 and TRBJ2-4, the full variable domain is DGGITQSPKYLFRKEGQNVTLSCEQNLNHDAMYWYRQDPGQGLRLIYYSQIVNDFQKGDIAEGYSVSREKKESFPLTVTSAQKNPTAFYLCASSKTGPTKNIQYFGAGTRLSVL.

The chain couples TRBV3-1 to TRBJ1-2, with a tentative D call TRBD1 (5 bases). V was pared by 0 bases and J by 3 bases, with 8 bases between. CDR3 length: 14 amino acids. The germline CDR1 and CDR2 sequences are LGHDT and YNNKEL (reference sequence). CDR3 amino acids: CASSQENRHYGYTF. The CDR3, as DNA: TGTGCCAGCAGCCAAGAGAACAGGCACTATGGCTACACCTTC.

This clonotype was seen a handful of times. The DNA of the CDR3 is TGTGCCAGCAGCTTGGAGCTCGGGACTAGCGGGAGCGATGAGCAGTTCTTC. It yields the protein CASSLELGTSGSDEQFF. The gene calls are TRBV7-9 and TRBJ2-5; 14 bases map to TRBD2. Near its end, the DNA agrees better with TRBJ2-1, so the J call may be wrong. Per the germline V gene, CDR1 is SEHNR and CDR2 is FQNEAQ (reference sequence). There are 17 residues in the CDR3.

The chain employs TRBV7-3 and TRBJ2-1; possible D gene TRBD2, 6 bases. This CDR3 region has 14 residues. Trimming shortened V by 3 bases and J by 4 bases, and 10 bases separated the two germline ends. The germline CDR1 and CDR2 sequences are SGHTA and FQGTGA. CDR3 sequence: CASSLTSTYNEQFF. CDR3 sequence (DNA): TGTGCCAGCAGCTTGACTAGTACTTACAATGAGCAGTTCTTC. Based on the CDR3 plus reference TRBV7-3 and TRBJ2-1, the full variable domain is GAGVSQTPSNKVTEKGKYVELRCDPISGHTALYWYRQSLGQGPEFLIYFQGTGAADDSGLPNDRFFAVRPEGSVSTLKIQRTERGDSAVYLCASSLTSTYNEQFFGPGTRLTVL.

The chain links TRBV4-1 to TRBJ2-5; D remains ambiguous. The J call could be wrong; TRBJ2-1 is a better fit for the DNA end. The CDR3 consists of 16 residues. CDR1 MGHRA and CDR2 YSYEKL come from the germline V gene. The CDR3: CASSQGTPPAGNEQFF. As DNA, the CDR3 is TGCGCCAGCAGCCAAGGAACCCCCCCAGCAGGCAATGAGCAGTTCTTC.

This clonotype was counted between two and nine times. V gene TRBV10-3 combines with J gene TRBJ1-1, with 8 positions matching TRBD1. The length of the CDR3 is 12 residues. From germline, CDR1 is ENHRY and CDR2 SYGVKD. After removal of 8 bases from V and 3 bases from J, the junction contained 2 bases not matched to a gene. In DNA form, the CDR3 reads TGTGCCATCCAGGGGGCCCACACTGAAGCTTTCTTT. Encoded protein: CAIQGAHTEAFF.

Only a few counts were recorded for this clonotype. This CDR3 fails to terminate in the conserved phenylalanine or tryptophan, so it likely reflects a read error. The rearrangement uses TRBV7-8 and TRBJ1-5, with TRBD1 identical over 9 bases. V dropped 2 bases and J dropped 4; count of bases not matched to a gene: 6. The CDR3 is 16 amino acids. Germline lookup yields CDR1 SGHVS and CDR2 FQNEAQ. The CDR3 nucleotides are TGTGCCAGCAGCTTAACCGGGACAGGGCTGAATCAGCCCCAGCATCTT. Translating gives CASSLTGTGLNQPQHL.

This clonotype was detected a few times. V is TRBV6-2 or TRBV6-3 and J is TRBJ1-4; 8 bases are shared with TRBD1. Trimming cost V 4 bases and J 5 bases; bases outside gene matches: 6. The CDR3 length is 15 residues. Germline V gene sequence: CDR1 MNHEY, CDR2 SVGEGT. CDR3 amino acids: CASSSRTGRNEKLFF. CDR3 in DNA: TGTGCCAGCAGTTCCCGGACAGGGAGGAATGAAAAACTGTTTTTT.

This clonotype was found a few times. The chain carries TRBV20-1 and TRBJ2-1, with TRBD1 identical over 9 bases. The CDR3 is 14 amino acids. Germline CDR1 and CDR2: DFQATT and SNEGSKA (reference sequence). The V segment lost 8 bases and the J segment 7 bases; nucleotides outside the gene matches: 12. CDR3: CSSGTGQGYNEQFF. The CDR3 DNA sequence: TGCAGTTCAGGAACGGGACAGGGTTATAATGAGCAGTTCTTC.

The V gene is TRBV29-1, the J gene TRBJ2-3; 7 bases line up with TRBD1. CDR1 and CDR2 from the germline V gene are SQVTM and ANQGSEA. CDR3 length: 15 residues. J gave up 0 bases and V 7 bases, and 10 bases lay outside the gene matches. CDR3 in DNA: TGCAGCGGGACCGGGACAGAAGTTAGCACAGATACGCAGTATTTT. Translation: CSGTGTEVSTDTQYF.

This clonotype was detected only a few times. The J gene is TRBJ2-3, the V gene TRBV20-1; D might be TRBD2 (5 bases). Per germline, CDR1 DFQATT and CDR2 SNEGSKA (reference sequence). The CDR3 extends over 14 amino acids. V gave up 5 bases and J gave up 3 bases, with 15 bases separating them. The CDR3 protein is CSARIPGITDTQYF. CDR3 nucleotides: TGCAGTGCTCGCATTCCCGGGATAACAGATACGCAGTATTTT.

This clonotype has only a few counts. The J gene is TRBJ2-2, the V gene TRBV7-9, with 9 nucleotides matching TRBD1. The CDR3 runs 17 residues. Germline CDR1 is SEHNR and CDR2 is FQNEAQ (reference sequence). The trim removed 4 bases at V and 6 bases at J, leaving 12 bases unmatched. The CDR3 coding sequence is TGTGCCAGCAGCTCCGCACAGGGGGCAATTGAATCCGGGGAGCTGTTTTTT. Protein product: CASSSAQGAIESGELFF. The whole variable domain, remainder taken from reference TRBV7-9 and TRBJ2-2, is DTGVSQNPRHKITKRGQNVTFRCDPISEHNRLYWYRQTLGQGPEFLTYFQNEAQLEKSRLLSDRFSAERPKGSFSTLEIQRTEQGDSAMYLCASSSAQGAIESGELFFGEGSRLTVL.